The entry below describes one TCR beta chain. Antigen: not known. Trimming took off 2 bases at V and 5 bases at J, with 16 bases between the two ends. The CDR3 is made up of 15 amino acids. Germline CDR1 SGHTS, CDR2 YDEGEE. TCRdb keeps only in-frame clones here, not all; method: immunoSEQ multiplex PCR. The repertoire includes some 32,000 clones, roughly 80% of them detected once, and approximately 3.8% sits in the top ten. This record belongs to a study of T cells in narcolepsy. In the study overall: Healthy controls were enrolled alongside patients with narcolepsy type 1 or type 2. The study, taken as a whole, reports: Some memory CD4+ repertoires had no autoreactive clone sequences. Autoreactive clonotypes reportedly recurred in blood of same and different patients, not controls. Comparing one patient's CSF and blood CD4+ clonotypes highlighted HCRT- and TRIB2-specific autoreactive clonotypes.

The TCR was taken from a human donor in good health. V and J are TRBV5-8 and TRBJ1-1; a weak D match, TRBD1 (6 bases). Sequencing used memory (CD45RA-) CD4+ T cells from blood. The CDR3 bases are TGTGCCAGCAGCTTCGAGGGGGTGGTTTGGACTGAAGCTTTCTTT. Its protein is CASSFEGVVWTEAFF.